This TCR beta chain emerged from a study of control samples from healthy donors and cancer patients. This clone was recorded at least ten times. The ends were cut back, 0 bases at V and 5 bases at J, with 18 bases in the middle. Germline loops: CDR1 LNHDA, CDR2 SQIVND (reference sequence). This CDR3 is built from 17 residues. The table came from immunoSEQ multiplex PCR; TCRdb's copy has only in-frame clones and leaves some out. Of about 100,000 clones in the sample, around 89% were seen once. The chain has TRBV19 and TRBJ2-3; D is possibly TRBD1 (6 bases). Sample: blood. The clonotype comes from a man aged 30 to 45 in good health. The CDR3 protein is CASSIDLSTGQGDTQYF. CDR3 nucleotides: TGTGCCAGTAGTATAGATCTATCAACGGGACAAGGAGATACGCAGTATTTT.